This T cell receptor beta chain originates from a study of CD8 T cells in ankylosing spondylitis. General observations from the study: Reports of some motif variants in reactive arthritis synovial fluid and blood predate this one. Significant enrichment of disease-linked clones was reported in matched ankylosing spondylitis synovial fluid. In ankylosing spondylitis blood, a motif of roughly eight highly homologous TCR beta variants appeared characteristic.

Researchers built TCR beta libraries using quantitative 5'-RACE with molecular barcodes. TCRdb re-called the 5' RACE reads through MiXCR, storing one row per CDR3 protein. The table has roughly 700,000 distinct CDR3 sequences, 15% to 20% seen once. In regard to this clonotype: Antigen unknown.

The origin of this receptor is a male donor with ankylosing spondylitis. The sample comprised blood, either unsorted or a sorted T cell fraction (not recorded which).

The CDR3 region is CASSHDSLIAKNIQYF. CDR3 in DNA: TGTGCCAGCAGTCACGACTCGTTGATAGCCAAAAACATTCAGTACTTC. The chain couples TRBV12-3 or TRBV12-4 to TRBJ2-4; no clear D. V lost 5 bases and J lost 0, with 14 bases in between. The CDR3 runs 16 residues.